This T cell receptor (beta chain) was sequenced in a study of Ad26.COV2.S vaccination and SARS-CoV-2 variants. Treatment of the sample: some 20 received Ad26.COV2.S at low or high dose, single or two shots; about 5 received placebo; per-sample allocation not given. Samples were taken on day 63 after the first vaccine or placebo injection. Libraries were prepared by immunoSEQ multiplex PCR; TCRdb keeps only in-frame clonotypes and omits some of them. Of approximately 400,000 clones in the sample, approximately 85% were seen once. The germline V gene has CDR1 SGHNT and CDR2 YYREEE (reference sequence). Trimming took 4 bases from V and 2 from J, leaving 10 bases between them. CDR3 length: 14 amino acids. This clone was seen a few times.

This TCR was recovered from a person between 18 and 60 years old who received the Ad26.COV2.S COVID-19 vaccine or a placebo. The chain recombines TRBV5-4 with TRBJ1-3; no reliable D call. The sample consisted of peripheral blood, taken in a trial of Ad26.COV2.S vaccine versus placebo. For the CDR3, the DNA is TGTGCCAGCAGCCGTGAACGAACTGGAAACACCATATATTTT. Its translation: CASSRERTGNTIYF.